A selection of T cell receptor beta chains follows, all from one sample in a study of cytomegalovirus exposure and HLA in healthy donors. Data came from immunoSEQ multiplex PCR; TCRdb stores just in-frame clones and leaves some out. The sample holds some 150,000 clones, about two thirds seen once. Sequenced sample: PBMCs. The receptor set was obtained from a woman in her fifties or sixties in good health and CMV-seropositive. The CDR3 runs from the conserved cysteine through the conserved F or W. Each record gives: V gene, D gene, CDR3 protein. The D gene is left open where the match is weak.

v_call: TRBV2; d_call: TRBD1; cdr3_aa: CASTLGGTGTRGYGYTF
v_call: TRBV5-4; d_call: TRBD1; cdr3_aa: CASSHRDSHTEAFF
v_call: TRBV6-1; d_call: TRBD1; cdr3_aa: CASTAGTGGNTIYF
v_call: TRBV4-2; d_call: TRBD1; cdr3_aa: CASSQGGQGTEAFF
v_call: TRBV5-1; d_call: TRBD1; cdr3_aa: CASSSPGTGYYGYTF
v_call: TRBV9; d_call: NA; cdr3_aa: CASNNSGERDYGYTF
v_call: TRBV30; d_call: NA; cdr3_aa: CAWSVPGGYTF
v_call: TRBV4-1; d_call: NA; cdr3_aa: CASSQVGSNEQYF
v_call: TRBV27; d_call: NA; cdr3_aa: CASSLAGPRSTDTQYF
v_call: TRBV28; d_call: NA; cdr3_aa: CASSLTRYEQYF
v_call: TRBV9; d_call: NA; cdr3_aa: CASSVESDLWRNEQFF
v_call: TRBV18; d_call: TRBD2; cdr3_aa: CASSPRGTSGSYEQYF
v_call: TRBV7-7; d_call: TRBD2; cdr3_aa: CASSPGLAGGETQYF
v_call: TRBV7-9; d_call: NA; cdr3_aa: CSSSLVASEQYF
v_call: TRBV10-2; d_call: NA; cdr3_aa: CASSWTAKNEKLFF
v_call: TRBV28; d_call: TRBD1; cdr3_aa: CASRATGVNTEAFF
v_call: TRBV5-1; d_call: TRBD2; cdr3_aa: CASSWTGGTWGDTQYF
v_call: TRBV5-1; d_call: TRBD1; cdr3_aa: CASSSTGTDREQYF
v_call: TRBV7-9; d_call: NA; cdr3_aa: CASSPTGRAANEKLFF
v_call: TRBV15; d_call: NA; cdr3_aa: CATSRAPKETQYF
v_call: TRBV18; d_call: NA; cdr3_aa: CASSHTERRYEQYF
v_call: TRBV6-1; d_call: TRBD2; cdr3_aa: CASSEARLAAYEQYF
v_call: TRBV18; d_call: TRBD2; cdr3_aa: CASSPARESNTQYF
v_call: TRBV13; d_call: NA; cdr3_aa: CATALGGDGYTF
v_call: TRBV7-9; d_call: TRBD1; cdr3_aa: CASSFSGTGVGKTQYF
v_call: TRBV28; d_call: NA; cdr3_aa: CASLSTRLSYEQYF
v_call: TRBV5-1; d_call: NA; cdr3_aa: CASTRDISSTDTQYF